The T cell receptor beta chain under discussion was sequenced for a study of blood T cell repertoires in COVID-19. Study overall: Samples representing acute and convalescent COVID-19 were sourced from the United States, Italy and Spain.

Sequencing was performed with immunoSEQ multiplex PCR; in TCRdb, only in-frame clones are kept and a portion is missing. The sample shows 250,000 to 300,000 clones, about 89% of them seen only once. This clonotype was sampled from a woman aged 40 to 50 who had recovered from COVID-19. Sequencing was carried out using peripheral blood.

In DNA form, the CDR3 reads TGCGCCAGCAGCTTGGACGGGAGCACCGGGGAGCTGTTTTTT. This gives the protein CASSLDGSTGELFF. The V call is TRBV5-1, the J call TRBJ2-2; possible D gene TRBD2, 6 bases. Trimming removed 0 bases at V and 4 bases at J, with 7 bases between. Germline CDR1 SGHRS, CDR2 YFSETQ. The CDR3 consists of 14 residues.